This TCR beta chain emerged from a study of OX40 agonist ivuxolimab in advanced cancers. Background on the study: People who had prior anti-PD-1, anti-PD-L1 or anti-CTLA-4 therapy could take part, and around 39% had some.

Repertoires were generated with immunoSEQ multiplex PCR, while TCRdb's copy carries only in-frame clones and drops some. The profile shows about 88,000 clones, about 85% of them singletons. Samples of blood were obtained at baseline, on cycle 4 day 1, and on cycle 7 day 1. The sample here was CD4+ or CD8+ T cells sorted from blood, taken in a trial of the OX40 agonist ivuxolimab. The sequence was collected from an adult with an advanced solid tumor such as melanoma, head and neck, liver or kidney cancer.

CDR3 sequence: CASSSGGGSGYTF. For the CDR3, the DNA is TGTGCCAGCAGTTCCGGTGGGGGCAGTGGCTACACCTTC. The chain links TRBV6-5 to TRBJ1-2, with a tentative D call TRBD1 (6 bases). The CDR3 extends over 13 amino acids. In germline, CDR1 is MNHEY, CDR2 SVGAGI. V shed 4 bases and J shed 7 bases, with 13 bases lying between them.